The rows below give T cell receptor beta chains drawn from one sample of a study of blood T cell repertoires in COVID-19. The protocol was immunoSEQ multiplex PCR, while the TCRdb copy is restricted to in-frame clones and leaves out a portion. The sample includes 100,000 to 150,000 clones, 70% to 90% seen only once; the top ten take 3.5% to 4.5%. Sequences were obtained from peripheral blood. All receptors derive from a woman aged 45-59 years with acute or convalescent COVID-19. Both conserved end residues are part of each CDR3. D genes are given only for firm matches. A row's size may be missing; if present it is once, few, many or a size class.

J: TRBJ1-1; size: .; D: .; V: TRBV5-4; CDR3: CASSMSRATEAFF; DNA: TGTGCCAGCAGCATGAGCAGGGCCACTGAAGCTTTCTTT
J: TRBJ2-1; size: .; D: TRBD2; V: TRBV4-2; CDR3: CASSQVAGGNEQFF; DNA: TGTGCCAGCAGCCAAGTAGCGGGAGGCAATGAGCAGTTCTTC
J: TRBJ2-1; size: once; D: .; V: TRBV12-3/TRBV12-4; CDR3: CASREAAYNEQFF; DNA: TGTGCCAGCAGGGAGGCCGCGTACAATGAGCAGTTCTTC
J: TRBJ2-7; size: .; D: TRBD2; V: TRBV7-8; CDR3: CASSPRLAGVYEQYF; DNA: TGTGCCAGCAGCCCGCGGCTAGCGGGAGTCTACGAGCAGTACTTC
J: TRBJ1-1; size: few; D: .; V: TRBV19; CDR3: CASNTWGHANTEAFF; DNA: TGTGCCAGTAACACCTGGGGACATGCCAACACTGAAGCTTTCTTT
J: TRBJ1-4; size: .; D: .; V: TRBV3-1/TRBV3-2; CDR3: CASSQDLGELFF; DNA: TGTGCCAGCAGCCAGGACCTCGGGGAACTGTTTTTT
J: TRBJ1-6; size: few; D: .; V: TRBV2; CDR3: CASSDGSGDSPLHF; DNA: TGTGCCAGCAGTGACGGGTCAGGGGATTCACCCCTCCACTTT
J: TRBJ2-2; size: few; D: TRBD1; V: TRBV7-9; CDR3: CASSMTGQRNTGELFF; DNA: TGTGCCAGCAGCATGACGGGACAGAGAAACACCGGGGAGCTGTTTTTT
J: TRBJ2-3; size: .; D: .; V: TRBV7-9; CDR3: CASSPRSQDTQYF; DNA: TGTGCCAGCAGCCCTCGGTCCCAAGATACGCAGTATTTT
J: TRBJ1-1; size: .; D: .; V: TRBV28; CDR3: CASSKSRSTEAFF; DNA: TGTGCCAGCAGTAAAAGCAGGTCCACTGAAGCTTTCTTT
J: TRBJ2-7; size: .; D: TRBD2; V: TRBV3-1/TRBV3-2; CDR3: CASSQGTSGGAYEQYF; DNA: TGTGCCAGCAGCCAAGGGACTAGCGGGGGGGCCTACGAGCAGTACTTC
J: TRBJ1-2; size: .; D: .; V: TRBV7-9; CDR3: CASSLDNRAGYTF; DNA: TGTGCCAGCAGCTTAGATAACAGGGCTGGCTACACCTTC
J: TRBJ1-1; size: .; D: .; V: TRBV30; CDR3: CAWSALGQPNTEAFF; DNA: TGTGCCTGGAGTGCCCTAGGACAGCCGAACACTGAAGCTTTCTTT
J: TRBJ1-6; size: .; D: TRBD1; V: TRBV9; CDR3: CASSVDVRGSSPLHF; DNA: TGTGCCAGCAGCGTAGACGTCAGGGGGAGTTCACCCCTCCACTTT
J: TRBJ1-4; size: .; D: TRBD1; V: TRBV9; CDR3: CASSVGTETNEKLFF; DNA: TGTGCCAGCAGCGTCGGGACAGAGACTAATGAAAAACTGTTTTTT
J: TRBJ1-6; size: .; D: TRBD1; V: TRBV6-6; CDR3: CASTQLGDRVDSPLHF; DNA: TGTGCCAGCACTCAGTTAGGGGACAGGGTTGACTCACCCCTCCACTTT
J: TRBJ1-1; size: .; D: .; V: TRBV28; CDR3: CASRGGGLLETFF; DNA: TGTGCCAGCAGGGGCGGGGGTCTTCTCGAAACTTTCTTT
J: TRBJ2-5; size: .; D: .; V: TRBV5-1; CDR3: CASSLALGGETQYF; DNA: TGCGCCAGCAGCTTGGCCTTAGGGGGAGAGACCCAGTACTTC
J: TRBJ1-5; size: .; D: TRBD1; V: TRBV27; CDR3: CASSAHRGRQPQHF; DNA: TGTGCCAGCAGTGCACACAGGGGGCGTCAGCCCCAGCATTTT
J: TRBJ2-3; size: .; D: .; V: TRBV5-5; CDR3: CASTRGGTGLGLTDTQYF; DNA: TGTGCCAGCACCCGGGGAGGCACAGGATTAGGGTTGACAGATACGCAGTATTTT
J: TRBJ2-5; size: few; D: .; V: TRBV29-1; CDR3: CSVDFQGQETQYF; DNA: TGCAGCGTTGATTTTCAGGGCCAAGAGACCCAGTACTTC
J: TRBJ1-5; size: .; D: .; V: TRBV10-3; CDR3: CAAGRANSNQPQHF; DNA: TGTGCCGCGGGGCGGGCTAATAGCAATCAGCCCCAGCATTTT
J: TRBJ2-2; size: .; D: .; V: TRBV6-5; CDR3: CASKRGGNTGELFF; DNA: TGTGCCAGCAAAAGGGGGGGGAACACCGGGGAGCTGTTTTTT
J: TRBJ2-7; size: .; D: TRBD1; V: TRBV18; CDR3: CASSPIQEDRASYEQYF; DNA: TGTGCCAGCTCACCAATTCAAGAGGACAGGGCATCCTACGAGCAGTACTTC
J: TRBJ2-5; size: .; D: .; V: TRBV15; CDR3: CATSRDFSQETQYF; DNA: TGTGCCACCAGCAGAGATTTCAGCCAAGAGACCCAGTACTTC
J: TRBJ2-7; size: .; D: TRBD2; V: TRBV28; CDR3: CASSPGLVGMNEQYF; DNA: TGTGCCAGCAGTCCTGGACTAGTCGGAATGAACGAGCAGTACTTC
J: TRBJ1-3; size: .; D: TRBD1; V: TRBV30; CDR3: CARRQGSGNTIYF; DNA: TGTGCCAGACGACAGGGGTCTGGAAACACCATATATTTT
J: TRBJ2-5; size: .; D: TRBD2; V: TRBV18; CDR3: CASHAGLGQETQYF; DNA: TGTGCCAGCCATGCGGGACTAGGCCAAGAGACCCAGTACTTC
J: TRBJ2-3; size: .; D: TRBD1; V: TRBV7-6; CDR3: CASSKTGSITDTQYF; DNA: TGTGCCAGCAGCAAGACAGGGTCTATCACAGATACGCAGTATTTT
J: TRBJ1-4; size: .; D: .; V: TRBV18; CDR3: CASSPNPRVTNEKLFF; DNA: TGTGCCAGCTCACCAAATCCGAGGGTAACTAATGAAAAACTGTTTTTT
J: TRBJ2-5; size: .; D: .; V: TRBV29-1; CDR3: CSVVASMGQETQYF; DNA: TGCAGCGTTGTGGCTAGCATGGGCCAAGAGACCCAGTACTTC
J: TRBJ2-7; size: .; D: .; V: TRBV5-1; CDR3: CASSLEGANSYEQYF; DNA: TGCGCCAGCAGCTTGGAGGGAGCCAACTCCTACGAGCAGTACTTC
J: TRBJ1-6; size: .; D: .; V: TRBV18; CDR3: CASSESYNSPLHF; DNA: TGTGCCAGCTCAGAGAGTTATAATTCACCCCTCCACTTT
J: TRBJ2-1; size: .; D: .; V: TRBV29-1; CDR3: CSFKTLESHEQFF; DNA: TGCAGCTTCAAGACTCTCGAGAGCCATGAGCAGTTCTTC
J: TRBJ2-1; size: .; D: .; V: TRBV5-5; CDR3: CASSSGNKARSNEQFF; DNA: TGTGCCAGCAGTTCCGGGAACAAAGCTAGGTCCAATGAGCAGTTCTTC
J: TRBJ1-2; size: .; D: .; V: TRBV5-1; CDR3: CASSVDGSYGYTF; DNA: TGCGCCAGCAGCGTGGACGGGTCCTATGGCTACACCTTC
J: TRBJ1-2; size: .; D: .; V: TRBV29-1; CDR3: CSVEDFQGYGYTF; DNA: TGCAGCGTTGAAGACTTCCAGGGCTATGGCTACACCTTC
J: TRBJ1-2; size: .; D: TRBD1; V: TRBV18; CDR3: CASSPSGTVYGYTF; DNA: TGTGCCAGCTCACCTTCCGGGACAGTTTATGGCTACACCTTC
J: TRBJ2-3; size: .; D: TRBD2; V: TRBV23-1; CDR3: CASLEGLDFDTQYF; DNA: TGCGCCAGTTTAGAGGGACTAGATTTCGATACGCAGTATTTT
J: TRBJ2-7; size: .; D: .; V: TRBV6-6; CDR3: CASGKQVDEQYF; DNA: TGTGCCAGCGGCAAGCAGGTCGACGAGCAGTACTTC
J: TRBJ1-1; size: .; D: .; V: TRBV3-1/TRBV3-2; CDR3: CASSQFLGRRVQNTEAFF; DNA: TGTGCCAGCAGCCAATTCCTAGGGCGGAGGGTTCAGAACACTGAAGCTTTCTTT
J: TRBJ1-1; size: .; D: .; V: TRBV7-6; CDR3: CASSLGAGNTEAFF; DNA: TGTGCCAGCAGCTTAGGGGCAGGGAACACTGAAGCTTTCTTT
J: TRBJ1-3; size: .; D: .; V: TRBV11-2; CDR3: CASSSIDHSGNTIYF; DNA: TGTGCCAGCAGCTCTATTGATCACTCTGGAAACACCATATATTTT
J: TRBJ1-1; size: .; D: .; V: TRBV11-3; CDR3: CASSLIRGTEAFF; DNA: TGTGCCAGCAGCTTAATTAGGGGCACTGAAGCTTTCTTT
J: TRBJ1-2; size: .; D: TRBD1; V: TRBV3-1/TRBV3-2; CDR3: CASSLGQGKGYTF; DNA: TGTGCCAGCAGCCTGGGACAGGGGAAGGGCTACACCTTC
J: TRBJ2-3; size: .; D: TRBD1; V: TRBV4-2; CDR3: CASSQEPPRDREADTQYF; DNA: TGTGCCAGCAGCCAAGAGCCCCCCCGGGACAGGGAAGCAGATACGCAGTATTTT
J: TRBJ1-1; size: once; D: .; V: TRBV7-2; CDR3: CASSASGVTEAFF; DNA: TGTGCCAGCAGCGCGTCGGGGGTCACTGAAGCTTTCTTT
J: TRBJ1-2; size: .; D: TRBD1; V: TRBV30; CDR3: CAWGRGDRGLYGYTF; DNA: TGTGCCTGGGGGAGGGGGGACAGGGGGCTCTATGGCTACACCTTC
J: TRBJ2-5; size: .; D: TRBD1; V: TRBV3-1/TRBV3-2; CDR3: CASSHGTGGGETQYF; DNA: TGTGCCAGCAGCCACGGGACAGGGGGTGGGGAGACCCAGTACTTC
J: TRBJ2-3; size: .; D: .; V: TRBV9; CDR3: CASSVVARSTDTQYF; DNA: TGTGCCAGCAGCGTAGTTGCCAGAAGCACAGATACGCAGTATTTT
J: TRBJ1-1; size: .; D: .; V: TRBV6-1; CDR3: CASSEVQIVAEAFF; DNA: TGTGCCAGCAGTGAAGTACAGATAGTAGCTGAAGCTTTCTTT
J: TRBJ2-1; size: many; D: TRBD1; V: TRBV19; CDR3: CASSPGTGKRGNEQFF; DNA: TGTGCCAGTAGCCCCGGGACAGGGAAAAGGGGTAATGAGCAGTTCTTC